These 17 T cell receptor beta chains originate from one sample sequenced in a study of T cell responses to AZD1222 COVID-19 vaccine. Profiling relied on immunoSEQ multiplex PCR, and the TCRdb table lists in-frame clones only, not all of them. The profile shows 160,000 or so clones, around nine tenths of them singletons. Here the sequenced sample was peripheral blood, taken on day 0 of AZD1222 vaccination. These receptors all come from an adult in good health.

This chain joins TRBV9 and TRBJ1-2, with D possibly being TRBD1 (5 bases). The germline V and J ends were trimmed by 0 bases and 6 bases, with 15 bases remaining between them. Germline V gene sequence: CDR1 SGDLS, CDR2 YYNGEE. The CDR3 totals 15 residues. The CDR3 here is CASSVATGRGHGYTF. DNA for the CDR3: TGTGCCAGCAGCGTAGCTACGGGGAGGGGTCATGGCTACACCTTC. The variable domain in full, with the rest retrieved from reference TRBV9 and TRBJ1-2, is DSGVTQTPKHLITATGQRVTLRCSPRSGDLSVYWYQQSLDQGLQFLIQYYNGEERAKGNILERFSAQQFPDLHSELNLSSLELGDSALYFCASSVATGRGHGYTFGSGTRLTVV.

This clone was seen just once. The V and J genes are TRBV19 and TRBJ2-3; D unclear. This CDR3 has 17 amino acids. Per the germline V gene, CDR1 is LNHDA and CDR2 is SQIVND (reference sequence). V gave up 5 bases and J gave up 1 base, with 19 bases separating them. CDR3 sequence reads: CASSHGVSRLRTDTQYF. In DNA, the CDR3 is TGTGCCAGTAGTCACGGCGTGTCCCGACTCCGCACAGATACGCAGTATTTT.

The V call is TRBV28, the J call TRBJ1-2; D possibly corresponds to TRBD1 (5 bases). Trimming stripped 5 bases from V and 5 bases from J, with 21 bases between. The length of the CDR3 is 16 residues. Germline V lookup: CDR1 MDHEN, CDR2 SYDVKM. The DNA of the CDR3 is TGTGCCAGCAGTCCACTCCGGGACCCAGGAGGTTATGGCTACACCTTC. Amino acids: CASSPLRDPGGYGYTF.

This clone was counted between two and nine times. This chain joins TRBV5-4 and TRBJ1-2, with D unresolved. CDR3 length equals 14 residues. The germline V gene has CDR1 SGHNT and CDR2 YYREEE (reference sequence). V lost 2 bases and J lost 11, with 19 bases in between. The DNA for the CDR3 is TGTGCCAGCAGCTTCCGGGAAATCCCCCAGAAATACACCTTC. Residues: CASSFREIPQKYTF.

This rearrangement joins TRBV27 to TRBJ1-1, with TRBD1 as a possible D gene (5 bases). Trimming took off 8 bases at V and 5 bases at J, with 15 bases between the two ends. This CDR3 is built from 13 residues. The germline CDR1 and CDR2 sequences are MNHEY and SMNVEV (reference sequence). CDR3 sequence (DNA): TGTGCCAGCGCCTTAGGGGATAAAACTGAAGCTTTCTTT. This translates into CASALGDKTEAFF.

The chain's CDR3 is CASSLQGGSETQYF. CDR3 nucleotides: TGTGCCAGCAGTTTACAGGGGGGTTCGGAGACCCAGTACTTC. V gene TRBV28 combines with J gene TRBJ2-5, with D perhaps matching TRBD1 (7 bases). Germline values: CDR1 MDHEN, CDR2 SYDVKM. The CDR3 sequence is 14 residues long. V was cut by 2 bases and J by 5 bases, with 12 bases left in between.

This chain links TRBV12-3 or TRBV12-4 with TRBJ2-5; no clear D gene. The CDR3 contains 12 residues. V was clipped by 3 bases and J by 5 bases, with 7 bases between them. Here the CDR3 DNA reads TGTGCCAGCAGTTTGGCGTCGGAGACCCAGTACTTC. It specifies CASSLASETQYF.

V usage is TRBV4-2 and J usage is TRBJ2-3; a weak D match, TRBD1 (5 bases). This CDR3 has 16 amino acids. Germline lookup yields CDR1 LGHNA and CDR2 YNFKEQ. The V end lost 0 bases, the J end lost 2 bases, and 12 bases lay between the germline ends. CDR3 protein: CASSQDPQGPTDTQYF. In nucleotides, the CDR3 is TGTGCCAGCAGCCAAGACCCGCAGGGCCCCACAGATACGCAGTATTTT.

The CDR3 sequence: CATSEREGRFTDTQYF. In DNA, the CDR3 is TGTGCCACCAGTGAACGGGAGGGCCGATTCACAGATACGCAGTATTTT. The chain is built from TRBV24-1 and TRBJ2-3, with TRBD2 matching 8 bases. The ends lost 4 bases at V and 2 bases at J; junction bases unmatched: 7. This CDR3 comprises 16 residues. CDR1 is KGHDR, CDR2 SFDVKD, per germline.

The CDR3 nucleotides are TGCGCCAGCAGGCCAACAGGGGATTCACCCCTCCACTTT. It encodes CASRPTGDSPLHF. J is TRBJ1-6 and V is TRBV5-1, with 7 positions matching TRBD1. Unmatched junction bases numbered 4, after V lost 5 bases and J lost 8 bases. The germline CDR1 and CDR2 sequences are SGHRS and YFSETQ. The CDR3 totals 13 residues. Combining the CDR3 with reference TRBV5-1 and TRBJ1-6 gives the whole variable domain KAGVTQTPRYLIKTRGQQVTLSCSPISGHRSVSWYQQTPGQGLQFLFEYFSETQRNKGNFPGRFSGRQFSNSRSEMNVSTLELGDSALYLCASRPTGDSPLHFGNGTRLTVT.

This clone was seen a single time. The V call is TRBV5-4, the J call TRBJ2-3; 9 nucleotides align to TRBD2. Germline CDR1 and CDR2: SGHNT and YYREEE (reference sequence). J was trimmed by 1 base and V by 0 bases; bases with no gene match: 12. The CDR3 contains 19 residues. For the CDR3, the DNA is TGTGCCAGCAGCTTGGCCTCTTATGCTAGCGGGACCCGCACAGATACGCAGTATTTT. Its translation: CASSLASYASGTRTDTQYF.

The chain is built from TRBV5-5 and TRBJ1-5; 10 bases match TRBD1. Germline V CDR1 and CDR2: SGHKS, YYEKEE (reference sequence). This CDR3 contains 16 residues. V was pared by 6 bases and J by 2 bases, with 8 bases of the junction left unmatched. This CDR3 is CASMTGGAGGNQPQHF. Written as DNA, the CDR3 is TGTGCCAGCATGACAGGGGGCGCGGGGGGCAATCAGCCCCAGCATTTT.

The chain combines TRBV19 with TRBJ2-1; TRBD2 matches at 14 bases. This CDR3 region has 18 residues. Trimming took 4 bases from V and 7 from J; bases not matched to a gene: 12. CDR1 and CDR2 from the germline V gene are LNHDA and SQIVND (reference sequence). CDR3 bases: TGTGCCAGTAGTACAGATTCCGGGACTAGCGGGAGAAGGAATGAGCAGTTCTTC. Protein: CASSTDSGTSGRRNEQFF.

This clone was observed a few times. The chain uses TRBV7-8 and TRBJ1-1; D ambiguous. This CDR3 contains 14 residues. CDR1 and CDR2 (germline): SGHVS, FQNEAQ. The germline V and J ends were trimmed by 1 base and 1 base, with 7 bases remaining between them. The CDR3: CASSLVGKNTEAFF. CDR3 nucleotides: TGTGCCAGCAGCTTAGTCGGGAAGAACACTGAAGCTTTCTTT.

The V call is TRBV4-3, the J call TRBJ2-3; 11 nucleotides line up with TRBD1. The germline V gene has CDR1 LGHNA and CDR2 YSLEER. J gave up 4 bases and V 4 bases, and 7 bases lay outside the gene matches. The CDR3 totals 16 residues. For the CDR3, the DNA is TGCGCCAGCAGCCCTCGGACAGGGGGCGCCTCAGATACGCAGTATTTT. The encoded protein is CASSPRTGGASDTQYF.

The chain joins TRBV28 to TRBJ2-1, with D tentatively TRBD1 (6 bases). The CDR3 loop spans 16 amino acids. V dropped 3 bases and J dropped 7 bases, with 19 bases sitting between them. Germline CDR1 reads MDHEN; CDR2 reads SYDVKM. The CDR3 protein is CASSFGFLTGRNEQFF. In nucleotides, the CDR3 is TGTGCCAGCAGTTTCGGTTTTTTGACAGGCCGTAATGAGCAGTTCTTC. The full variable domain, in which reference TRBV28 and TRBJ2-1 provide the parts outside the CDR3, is DVKVTQSSRYLVKRTGEKVFLECVQDMDHENMFWYRQDPGLGLRLIYFSYDVKMKEKGDIPEGYSVSREKKERFSLILESASTNQTSMYLCASSFGFLTGRNEQFFGPGTRLTVL.

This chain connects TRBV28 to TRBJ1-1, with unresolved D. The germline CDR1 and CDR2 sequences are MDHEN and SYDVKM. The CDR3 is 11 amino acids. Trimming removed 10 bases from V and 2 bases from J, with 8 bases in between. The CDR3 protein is CATPPNTEAFF. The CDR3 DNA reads TGTGCCACCCCCCCAAACACTGAAGCTTTCTTT.